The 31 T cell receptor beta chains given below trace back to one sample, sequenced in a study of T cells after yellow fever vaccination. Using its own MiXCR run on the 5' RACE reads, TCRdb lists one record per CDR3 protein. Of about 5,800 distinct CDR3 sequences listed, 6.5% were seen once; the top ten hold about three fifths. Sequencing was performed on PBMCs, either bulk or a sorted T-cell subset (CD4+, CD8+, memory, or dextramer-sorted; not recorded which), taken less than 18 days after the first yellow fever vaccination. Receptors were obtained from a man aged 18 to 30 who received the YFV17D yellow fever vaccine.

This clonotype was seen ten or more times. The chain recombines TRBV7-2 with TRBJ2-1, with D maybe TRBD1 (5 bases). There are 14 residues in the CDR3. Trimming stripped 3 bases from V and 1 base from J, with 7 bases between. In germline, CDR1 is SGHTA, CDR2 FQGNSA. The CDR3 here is CASSFQGSYNEQFF. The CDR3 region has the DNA TGTGCCAGCAGCTTCCAGGGATCCTACAATGAGCAGTTCTTC.

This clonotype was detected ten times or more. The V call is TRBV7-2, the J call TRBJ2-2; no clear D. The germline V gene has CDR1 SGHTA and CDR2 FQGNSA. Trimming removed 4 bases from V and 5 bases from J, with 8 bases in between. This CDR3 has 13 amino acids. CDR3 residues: CASSSQWTGELFF. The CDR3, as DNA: TGTGCCAGCAGCTCCCAGTGGACCGGGGAGCTGTTTTTT.

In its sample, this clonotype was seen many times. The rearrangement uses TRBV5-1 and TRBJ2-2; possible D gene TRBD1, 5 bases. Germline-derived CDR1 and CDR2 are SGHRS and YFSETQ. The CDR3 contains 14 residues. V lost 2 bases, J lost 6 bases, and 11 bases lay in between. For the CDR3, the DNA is TGCGCCAGCAGCTTCTCAGGGTTCCCCGGGGAGCTGTTTTTT. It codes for CASSFSGFPGELFF.

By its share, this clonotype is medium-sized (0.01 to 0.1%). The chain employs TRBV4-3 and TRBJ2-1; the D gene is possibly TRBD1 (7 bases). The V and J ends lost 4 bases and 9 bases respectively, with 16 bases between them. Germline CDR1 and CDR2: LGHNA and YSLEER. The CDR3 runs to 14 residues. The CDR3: CASSPYSGGGEQFF. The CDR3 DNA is TGCGCCAGCAGCCCCTACTCAGGGGGAGGTGAGCAGTTCTTC.

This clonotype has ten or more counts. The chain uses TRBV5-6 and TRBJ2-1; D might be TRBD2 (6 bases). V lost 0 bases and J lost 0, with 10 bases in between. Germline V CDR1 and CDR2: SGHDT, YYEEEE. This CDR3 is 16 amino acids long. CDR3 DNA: TGTGCCAGCAGCTTGGGTGCGGGAAGCTCCTACAATGAGCAGTTCTTC. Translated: CASSLGAGSSYNEQFF.

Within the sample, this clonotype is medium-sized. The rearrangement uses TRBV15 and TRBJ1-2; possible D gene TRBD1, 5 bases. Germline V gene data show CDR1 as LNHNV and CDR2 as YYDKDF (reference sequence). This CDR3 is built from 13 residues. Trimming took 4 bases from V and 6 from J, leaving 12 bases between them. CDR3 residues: CATSKGLGDGYTF. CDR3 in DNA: TGTGCCACCAGCAAGGGGCTGGGGGATGGCTACACCTTC.

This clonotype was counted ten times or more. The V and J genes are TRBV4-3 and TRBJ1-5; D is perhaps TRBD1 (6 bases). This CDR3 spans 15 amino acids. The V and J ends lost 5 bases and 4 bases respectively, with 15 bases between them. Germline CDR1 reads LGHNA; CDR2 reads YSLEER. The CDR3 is CASSEVVTGNQPQHF. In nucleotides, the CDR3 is TGCGCCAGCAGCGAAGTGGTTACAGGGAATCAGCCCCAGCATTTT.

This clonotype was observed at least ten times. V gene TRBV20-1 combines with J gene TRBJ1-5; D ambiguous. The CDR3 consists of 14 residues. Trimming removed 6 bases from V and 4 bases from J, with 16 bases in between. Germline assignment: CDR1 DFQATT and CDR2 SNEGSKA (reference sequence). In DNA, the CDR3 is TGCAGTGCCCACCGGACTGGAGCTAATCAGCCCCAGCATTTT. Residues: CSAHRTGANQPQHF.

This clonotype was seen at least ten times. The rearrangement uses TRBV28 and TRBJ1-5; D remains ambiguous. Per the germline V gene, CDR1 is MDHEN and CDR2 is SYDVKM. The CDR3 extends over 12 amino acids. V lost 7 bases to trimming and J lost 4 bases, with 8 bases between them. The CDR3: CASTGGNQPQHF. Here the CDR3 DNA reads TGTGCCAGCACGGGAGGAAATCAGCCCCAGCATTTT.

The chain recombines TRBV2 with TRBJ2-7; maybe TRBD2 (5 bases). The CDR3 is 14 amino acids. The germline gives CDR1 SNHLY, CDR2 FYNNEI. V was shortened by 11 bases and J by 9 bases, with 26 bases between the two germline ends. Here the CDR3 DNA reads TGTGCCTTCAGTTCAACCCCGAGGGATATTGGGCAGTACTTC. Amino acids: CAFSSTPRDIGQYF.

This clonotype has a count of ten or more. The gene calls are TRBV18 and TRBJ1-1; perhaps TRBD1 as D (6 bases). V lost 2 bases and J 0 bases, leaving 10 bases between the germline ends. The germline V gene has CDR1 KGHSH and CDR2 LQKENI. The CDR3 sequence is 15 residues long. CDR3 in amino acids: CASSPFSGVNTEAFF. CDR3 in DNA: TGTGCCAGCTCACCATTCTCAGGGGTGAACACTGAAGCTTTCTTT. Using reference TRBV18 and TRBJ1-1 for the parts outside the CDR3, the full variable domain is NAGVMQNPRHLVRRRGQEARLRCSPMKGHSHVYWYRQLPEEGLKFMVYLQKENIIDESGMPKERFSAEFPKEGPSILRIQQVVRGDSAAYFCASSPFSGVNTEAFFGQGTRLTVV.

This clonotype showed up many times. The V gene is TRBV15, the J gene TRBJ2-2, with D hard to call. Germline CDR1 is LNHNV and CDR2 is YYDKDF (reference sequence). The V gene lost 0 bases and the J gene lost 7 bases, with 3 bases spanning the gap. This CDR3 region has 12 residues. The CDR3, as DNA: TGTGCCACCAGCAGAGATTTCGGGGAGCTGTTTTTT. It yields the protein CATSRDFGELFF.

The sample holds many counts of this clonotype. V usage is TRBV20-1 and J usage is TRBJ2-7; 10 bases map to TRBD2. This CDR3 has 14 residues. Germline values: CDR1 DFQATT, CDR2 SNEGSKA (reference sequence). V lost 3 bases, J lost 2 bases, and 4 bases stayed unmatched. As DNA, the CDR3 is TGCAGTGCTAGTCCGACTAGCGGGCCCTACGAGCAGTACTTC. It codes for CSASPTSGPYEQYF.

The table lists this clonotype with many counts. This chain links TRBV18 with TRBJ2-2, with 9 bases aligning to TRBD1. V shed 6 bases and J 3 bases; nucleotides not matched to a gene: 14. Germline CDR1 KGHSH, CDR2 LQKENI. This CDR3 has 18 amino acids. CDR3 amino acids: CASSPYRSGTGYTGELFF. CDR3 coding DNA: TGTGCCAGCTCGCCCTACCGATCCGGGACAGGGTACACCGGGGAGCTGTTTTTT. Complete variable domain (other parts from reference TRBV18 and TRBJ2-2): NAGVMQNPRHLVRRRGQEARLRCSPMKGHSHVYWYRQLPEEGLKFMVYLQKENIIDESGMPKERFSAEFPKEGPSILRIQQVVRGDSAAYFCASSPYRSGTGYTGELFFGEGSRLTVL.

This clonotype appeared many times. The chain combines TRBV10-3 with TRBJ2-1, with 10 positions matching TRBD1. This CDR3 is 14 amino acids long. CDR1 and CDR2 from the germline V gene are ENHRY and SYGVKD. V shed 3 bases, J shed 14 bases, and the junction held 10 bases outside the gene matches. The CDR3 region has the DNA TGTGCCATCAGTGATTCCGGGACAGGGGCTAAGGAGTTCTTC. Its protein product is CAISDSGTGAKEFF.

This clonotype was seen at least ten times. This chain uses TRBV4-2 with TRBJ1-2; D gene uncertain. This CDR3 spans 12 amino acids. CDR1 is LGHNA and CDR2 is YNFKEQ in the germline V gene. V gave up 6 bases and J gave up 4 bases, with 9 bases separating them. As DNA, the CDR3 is TGTGCCAGCAGTGTCGGAATCTATGGCTACACCTTC. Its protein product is CASSVGIYGYTF.

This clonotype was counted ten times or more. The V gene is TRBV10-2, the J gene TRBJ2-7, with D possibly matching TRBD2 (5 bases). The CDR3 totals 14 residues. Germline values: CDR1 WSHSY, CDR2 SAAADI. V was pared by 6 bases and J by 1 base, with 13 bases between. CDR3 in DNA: TGCGCCAGCAGCTTCGGACTCCGATCCTACGAGCAGTACTTC. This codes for CASSFGLRSYEQYF.

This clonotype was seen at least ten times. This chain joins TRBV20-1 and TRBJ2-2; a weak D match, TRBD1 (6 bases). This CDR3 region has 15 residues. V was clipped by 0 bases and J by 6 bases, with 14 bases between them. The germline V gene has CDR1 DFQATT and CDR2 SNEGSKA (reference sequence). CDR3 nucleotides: TGCAGTGCTAGAGATTATCAGGGGACCTCCGGGGAGCTGTTTTTT. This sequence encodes CSARDYQGTSGELFF.

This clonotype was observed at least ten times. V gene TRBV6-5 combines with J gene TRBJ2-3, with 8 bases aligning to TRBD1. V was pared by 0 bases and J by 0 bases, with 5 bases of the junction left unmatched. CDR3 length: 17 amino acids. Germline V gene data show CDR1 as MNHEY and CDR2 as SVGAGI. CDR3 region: CASSYSGQGWSTDTQYF. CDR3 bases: TGTGCCAGCAGTTACTCCGGACAGGGCTGGAGCACAGATACGCAGTATTTT.

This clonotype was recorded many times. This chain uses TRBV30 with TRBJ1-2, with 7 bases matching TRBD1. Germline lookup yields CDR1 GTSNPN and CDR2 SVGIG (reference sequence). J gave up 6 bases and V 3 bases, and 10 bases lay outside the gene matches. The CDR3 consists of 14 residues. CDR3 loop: CAWSGYRGRHGYTF. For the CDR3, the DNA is TGTGCCTGGAGCGGCTACAGGGGAAGACATGGCTACACCTTC.

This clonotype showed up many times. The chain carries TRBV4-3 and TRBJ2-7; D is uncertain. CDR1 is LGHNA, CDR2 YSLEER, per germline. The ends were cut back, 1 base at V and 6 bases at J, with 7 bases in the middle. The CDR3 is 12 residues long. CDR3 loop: CASSQGGSEQYF. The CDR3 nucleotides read TGCGCCAGCAGCCAAGGAGGCTCCGAGCAGTACTTC.

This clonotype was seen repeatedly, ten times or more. The CDR3 here is CSARLGREETQYF. The CDR3 bases are TGCAGTGCTCGGTTAGGACGGGAGGAGACCCAGTACTTC. V and J are TRBV20-1 and TRBJ2-5, with D maybe TRBD2 (6 bases). Trimming pared 5 bases from V and 5 bases from J, leaving 15 bases between. This CDR3 is 13 amino acids long. Germline V gene lookup returns CDR1 DFQATT and CDR2 SNEGSKA (reference sequence).

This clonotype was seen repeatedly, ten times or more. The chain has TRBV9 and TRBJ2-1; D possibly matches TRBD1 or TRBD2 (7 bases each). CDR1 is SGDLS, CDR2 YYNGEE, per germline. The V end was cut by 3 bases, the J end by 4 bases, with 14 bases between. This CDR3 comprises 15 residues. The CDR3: CASSEGGTEYNEQFF. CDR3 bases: TGTGCCAGCAGCGAGGGGGGGACAGAGTACAATGAGCAGTTCTTC.

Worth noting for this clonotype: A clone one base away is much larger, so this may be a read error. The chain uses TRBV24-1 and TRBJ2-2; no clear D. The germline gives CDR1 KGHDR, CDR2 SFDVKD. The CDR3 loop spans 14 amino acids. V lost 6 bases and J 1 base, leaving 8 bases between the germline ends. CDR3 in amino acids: CATSRVLNTGELFF. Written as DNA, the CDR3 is TGTGCCACCAGTCGGGTATTGAACACCGGGGAGCTGTTTTTT.

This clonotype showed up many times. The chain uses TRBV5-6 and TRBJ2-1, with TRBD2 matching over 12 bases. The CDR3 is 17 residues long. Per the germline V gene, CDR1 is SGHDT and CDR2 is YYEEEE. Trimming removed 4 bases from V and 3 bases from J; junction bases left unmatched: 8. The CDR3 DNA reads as TGTGCCAGCAGCCGGAGGACTAGCGGGACCAACTACAATGAGCAGTTCTTC. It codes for CASSRRTSGTNYNEQFF. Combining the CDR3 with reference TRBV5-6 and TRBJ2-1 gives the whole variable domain DAGVTQSPTHLIKTRGQQVTLRCSPKSGHDTVSWYQQALGQGPQFIFQYYEEEERQRGNFPDRFSGHQFPNYSSELNVNALLLGDSALYLCASSRRTSGTNYNEQFFGPGTRLTVL.

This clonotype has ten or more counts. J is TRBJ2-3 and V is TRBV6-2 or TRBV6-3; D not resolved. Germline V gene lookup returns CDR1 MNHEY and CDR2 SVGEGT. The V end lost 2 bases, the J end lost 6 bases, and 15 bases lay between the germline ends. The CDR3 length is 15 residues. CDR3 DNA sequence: TGTGCCAGCAGTTACGGCCTAGGCCGAGTCGATACGCAGTATTTT. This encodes CASSYGLGRVDTQYF.

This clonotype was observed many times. The CDR3: CASSQATGGTSGANVLTF. The CDR3 nucleotides read TGCGCCAGCAGCCAAGCTACAGGGGGGACATCTGGGGCCAACGTCCTGACTTTC. The chain is built from TRBV4-3 and TRBJ2-6; 8 bases agree with TRBD1. CDR1 is LGHNA, CDR2 YSLEER, per germline. J lost 1 base, V lost 1 base, and 6 bases had no gene match. CDR3 length: 18 amino acids.

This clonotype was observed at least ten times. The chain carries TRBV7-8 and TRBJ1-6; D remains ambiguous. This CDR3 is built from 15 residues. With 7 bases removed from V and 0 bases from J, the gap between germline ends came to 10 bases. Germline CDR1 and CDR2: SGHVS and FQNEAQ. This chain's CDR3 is CASIRGSSYNSPLHF. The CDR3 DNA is TGTGCCAGCATTAGAGGGAGCTCCTATAATTCACCCCTCCACTTT.

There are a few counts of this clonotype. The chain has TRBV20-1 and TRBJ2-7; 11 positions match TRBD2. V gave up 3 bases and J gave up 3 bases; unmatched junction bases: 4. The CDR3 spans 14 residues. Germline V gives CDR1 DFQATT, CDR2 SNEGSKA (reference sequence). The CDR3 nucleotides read TGCAGTGCTAGTGGGCTAGCGGGGGGCTACGAGCAGTACTTC. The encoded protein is CSASGLAGGYEQYF.

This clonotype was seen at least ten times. The CDR3: CSANGDITYEQYV. CDR3 bases: TGCAGTGCTAATGGGGACATAACTTACGAGCAGTACGTC. The chain combines TRBV20-1 with TRBJ2-7; D is possibly TRBD1 (6 bases). Germline V lookup: CDR1 DFQATT, CDR2 SNEGSKA (reference sequence). Trimming left V 4 bases short and J 4 bases short, with 14 bases between. The CDR3 has 13 amino acids.

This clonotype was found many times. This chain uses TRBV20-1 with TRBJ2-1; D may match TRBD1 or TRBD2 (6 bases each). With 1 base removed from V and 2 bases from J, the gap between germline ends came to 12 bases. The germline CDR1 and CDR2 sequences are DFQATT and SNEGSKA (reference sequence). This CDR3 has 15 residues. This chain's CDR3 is CSARAEEGAYNEQFF. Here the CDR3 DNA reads TGCAGTGCTAGAGCCGAGGAGGGGGCCTACAATGAGCAGTTCTTC.